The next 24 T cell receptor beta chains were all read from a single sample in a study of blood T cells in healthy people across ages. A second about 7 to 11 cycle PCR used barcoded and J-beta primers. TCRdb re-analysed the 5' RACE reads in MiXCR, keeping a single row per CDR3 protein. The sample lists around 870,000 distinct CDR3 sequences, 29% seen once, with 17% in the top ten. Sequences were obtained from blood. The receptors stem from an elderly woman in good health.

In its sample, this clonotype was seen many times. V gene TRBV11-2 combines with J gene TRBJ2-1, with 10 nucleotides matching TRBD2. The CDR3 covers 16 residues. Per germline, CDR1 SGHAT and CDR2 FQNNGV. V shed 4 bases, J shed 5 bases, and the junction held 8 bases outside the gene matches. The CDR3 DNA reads TGTGCCAGCAGCTACCTACTAGCGGGGCTCGACAATGAGCAGTTCTTC. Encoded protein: CASSYLLAGLDNEQFF.

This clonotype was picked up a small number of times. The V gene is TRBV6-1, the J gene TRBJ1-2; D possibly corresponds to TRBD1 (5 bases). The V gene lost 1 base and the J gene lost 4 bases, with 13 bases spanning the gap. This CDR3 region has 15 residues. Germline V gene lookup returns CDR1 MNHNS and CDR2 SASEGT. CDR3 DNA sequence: TGTGCCAGCAGTGAAGTATCGGGGGAAGGCTATGGCTACACCTTC. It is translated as CASSEVSGEGYGYTF.

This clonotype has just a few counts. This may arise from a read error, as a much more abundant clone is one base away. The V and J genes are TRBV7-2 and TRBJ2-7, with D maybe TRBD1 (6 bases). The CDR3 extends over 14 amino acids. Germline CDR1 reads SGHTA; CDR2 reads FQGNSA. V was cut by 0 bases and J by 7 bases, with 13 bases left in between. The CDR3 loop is CASSLADRCNEQYF. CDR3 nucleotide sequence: TGTGCCAGCAGCTTAGCAGACAGGTGCAATGAGCAGTACTTC.

The DNA for the CDR3 is TGCAGTGCTAGTGTTTCGGGGGCCACTGAAGCTTTCTTT. It is translated as CSASVSGATEAFF. The gene calls are TRBV20-1 and TRBJ1-1; tentative D call: TRBD1 (6 bases). The CDR3 spans 13 residues. The V gene lost 3 bases and the J gene lost 4 bases, with 12 bases spanning the gap. The germline V gene has CDR1 DFQATT and CDR2 SNEGSKA (reference sequence).

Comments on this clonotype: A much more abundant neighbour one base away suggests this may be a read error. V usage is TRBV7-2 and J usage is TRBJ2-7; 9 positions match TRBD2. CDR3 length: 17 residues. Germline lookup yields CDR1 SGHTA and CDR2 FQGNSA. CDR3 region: CAGSLRQGGGAVYEQYF. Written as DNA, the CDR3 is TGTGCCGGCAGTCTAAGGCAGGGCGGGGGGGCTGTCTACGAGCAGTACTTC.

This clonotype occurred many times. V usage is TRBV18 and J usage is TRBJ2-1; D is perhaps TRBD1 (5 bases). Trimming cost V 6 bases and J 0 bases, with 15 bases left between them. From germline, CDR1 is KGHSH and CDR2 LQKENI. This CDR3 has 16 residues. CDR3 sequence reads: CASSDSIRSSYNEQFF. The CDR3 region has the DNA TGTGCCAGCTCTGACAGTATTCGGAGCTCCTACAATGAGCAGTTCTTC.

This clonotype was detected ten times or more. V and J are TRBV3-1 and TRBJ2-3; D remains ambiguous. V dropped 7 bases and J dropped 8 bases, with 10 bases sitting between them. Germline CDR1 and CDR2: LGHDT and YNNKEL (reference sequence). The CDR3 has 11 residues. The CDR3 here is CASKGTGTQYF. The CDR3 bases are TGTGCCAGCAAGGGAACCGGTACGCAGTATTTT.

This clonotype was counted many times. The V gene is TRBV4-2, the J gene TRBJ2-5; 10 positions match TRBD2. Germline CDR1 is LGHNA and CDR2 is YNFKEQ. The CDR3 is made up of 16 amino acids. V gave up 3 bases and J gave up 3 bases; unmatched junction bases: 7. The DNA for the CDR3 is TGTGCCAGCAGCCATCCCAAAGGACTAGCGGAAGAGACCCAGTACTTC. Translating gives CASSHPKGLAEETQYF.

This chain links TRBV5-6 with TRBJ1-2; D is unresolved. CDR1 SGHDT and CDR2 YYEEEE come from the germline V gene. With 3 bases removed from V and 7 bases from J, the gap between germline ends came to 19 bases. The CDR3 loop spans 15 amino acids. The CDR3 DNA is TGTGCCAGCAGCTCTTTACAAGGGCTTATAGGTGGCTACACCTTC. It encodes CASSSLQGLIGGYTF.

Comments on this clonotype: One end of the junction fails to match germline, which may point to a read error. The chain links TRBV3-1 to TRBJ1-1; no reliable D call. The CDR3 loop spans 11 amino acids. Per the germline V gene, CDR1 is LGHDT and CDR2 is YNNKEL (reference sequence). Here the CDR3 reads CACSRSTEAFF. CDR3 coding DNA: TGTGCCTGCAGCCGATCCACTGAAGCTTTCTTT.

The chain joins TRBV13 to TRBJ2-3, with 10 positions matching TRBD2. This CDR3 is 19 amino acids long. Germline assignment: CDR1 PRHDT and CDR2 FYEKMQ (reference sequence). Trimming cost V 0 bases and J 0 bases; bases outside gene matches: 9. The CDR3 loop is CASSLGRPSGGPSTDTQYF. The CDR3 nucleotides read TGTGCCAGCAGCTTAGGACGGCCTAGCGGGGGTCCCAGCACAGATACGCAGTATTTT.

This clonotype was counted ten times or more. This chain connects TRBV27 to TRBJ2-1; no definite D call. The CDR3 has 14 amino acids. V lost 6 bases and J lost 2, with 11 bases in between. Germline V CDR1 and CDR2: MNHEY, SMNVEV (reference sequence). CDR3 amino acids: CASRYRGTYNEQFF. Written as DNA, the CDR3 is TGTGCCAGCAGGTACAGAGGAACCTACAATGAGCAGTTCTTC.

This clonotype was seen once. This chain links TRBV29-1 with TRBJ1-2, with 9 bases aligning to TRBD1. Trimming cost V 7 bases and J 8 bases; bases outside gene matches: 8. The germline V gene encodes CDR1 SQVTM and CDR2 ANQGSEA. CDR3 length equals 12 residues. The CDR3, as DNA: TGCAGCGGCGTACAGGGGGCGCAAGGCTACACCTTC. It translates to CSGVQGAQGYTF.

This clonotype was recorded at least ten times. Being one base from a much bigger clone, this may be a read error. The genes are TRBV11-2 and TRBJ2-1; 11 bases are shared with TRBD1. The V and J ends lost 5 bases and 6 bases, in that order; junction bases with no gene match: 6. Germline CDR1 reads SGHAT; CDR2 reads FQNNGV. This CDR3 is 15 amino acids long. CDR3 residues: CASSMGQGDGNEQFF. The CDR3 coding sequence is TGTGCCAGCAGCATGGGACAGGGGGATGGCAATGAGCAGTTCTTC.

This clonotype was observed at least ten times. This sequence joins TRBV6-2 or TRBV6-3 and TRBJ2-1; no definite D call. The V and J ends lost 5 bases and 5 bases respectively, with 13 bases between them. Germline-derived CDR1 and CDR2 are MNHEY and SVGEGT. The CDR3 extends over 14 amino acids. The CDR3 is CASSDPTKDNEQFF. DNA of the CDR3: TGTGCCAGCAGTGACCCGACCAAGGACAATGAGCAGTTCTTC.

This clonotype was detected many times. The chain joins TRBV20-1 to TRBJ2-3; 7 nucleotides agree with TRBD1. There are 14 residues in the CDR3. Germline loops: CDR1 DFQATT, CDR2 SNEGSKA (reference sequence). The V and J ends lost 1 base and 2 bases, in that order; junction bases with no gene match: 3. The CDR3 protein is CSARGGTDTDTQYF. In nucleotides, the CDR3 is TGCAGTGCTAGAGGGGGGACAGACACAGATACGCAGTATTTT.

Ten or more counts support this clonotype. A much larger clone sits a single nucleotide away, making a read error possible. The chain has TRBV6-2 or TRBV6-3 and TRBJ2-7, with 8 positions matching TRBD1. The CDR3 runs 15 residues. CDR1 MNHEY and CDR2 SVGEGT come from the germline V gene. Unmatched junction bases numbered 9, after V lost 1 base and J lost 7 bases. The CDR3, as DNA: TGTGCCAGCAGTTACTTGGGACAGGCATTCTATGAGCAGTACTTC. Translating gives CASSYLGQAFYEQYF.

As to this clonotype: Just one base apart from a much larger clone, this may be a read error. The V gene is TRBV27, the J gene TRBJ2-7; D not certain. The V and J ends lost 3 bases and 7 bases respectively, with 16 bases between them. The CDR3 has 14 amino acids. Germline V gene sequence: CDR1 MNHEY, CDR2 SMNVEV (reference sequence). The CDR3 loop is CASSLLASSDEQYF. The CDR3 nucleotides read TGTGCCAGCAGTTTGCTCGCCAGTTCCGATGAGCAGTACTTC.

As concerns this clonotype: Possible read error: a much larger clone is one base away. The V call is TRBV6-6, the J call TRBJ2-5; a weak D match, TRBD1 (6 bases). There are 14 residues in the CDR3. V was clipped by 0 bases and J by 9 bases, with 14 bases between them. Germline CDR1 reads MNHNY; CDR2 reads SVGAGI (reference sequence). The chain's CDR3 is CASSYSGTRGAQYF. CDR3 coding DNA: TGTGCCAGCAGTTACTCCGGGACAAGGGGAGCCCAGTACTTC.

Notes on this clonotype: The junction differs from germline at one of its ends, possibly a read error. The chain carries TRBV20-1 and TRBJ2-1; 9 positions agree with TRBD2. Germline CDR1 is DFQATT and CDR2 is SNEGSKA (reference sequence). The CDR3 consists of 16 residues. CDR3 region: CSARAERGESYNEQFF. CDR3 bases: TGCAGCGCTAGAGCTGAGCGGGGGGAATCCTACAATGAGCAGTTCTTC.

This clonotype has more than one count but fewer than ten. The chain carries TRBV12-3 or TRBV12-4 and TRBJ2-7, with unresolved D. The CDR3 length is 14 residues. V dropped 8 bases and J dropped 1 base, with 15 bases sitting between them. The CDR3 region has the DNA TGTGCCAGCGGCTACAGTCCTCGGTCCTACGAGCAGTACTTC. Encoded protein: CASGYSPRSYEQYF.

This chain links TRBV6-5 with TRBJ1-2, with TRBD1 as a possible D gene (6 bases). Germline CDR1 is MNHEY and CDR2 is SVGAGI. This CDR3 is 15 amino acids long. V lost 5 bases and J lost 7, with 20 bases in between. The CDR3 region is CASSTPRTAHCGYTF. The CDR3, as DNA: TGTGCCAGCAGTACGCCTCGGACAGCCCACTGTGGCTACACCTTC.

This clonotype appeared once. The CDR3 bases are TGTGCCAGCAGTCTGATTAGCGGGGGGGGGCCAAATGAGCAGTTCTTC. Its protein is CASSLISGGGPNEQFF. The genes are TRBV4-2 and TRBJ2-1; 11 bases line up with TRBD2. CDR1 and CDR2 (germline): LGHNA, YNFKEQ. V dropped 6 bases and J dropped 7; count of bases not matched to a gene: 11. The CDR3 length is 16 residues.

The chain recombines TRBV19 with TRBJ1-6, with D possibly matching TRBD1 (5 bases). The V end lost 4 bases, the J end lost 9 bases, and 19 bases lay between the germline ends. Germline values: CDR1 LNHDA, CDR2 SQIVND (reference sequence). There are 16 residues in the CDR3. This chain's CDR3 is CASSRTGTSKFSPLHF. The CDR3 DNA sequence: TGTGCCAGTAGTAGAACCGGGACGTCTAAGTTTTCACCCCTCCACTTT.